This is a list of T cell receptor beta chains from one sample in a study of T-cell memory formation after mild COVID-19. One entry per CDR3 protein, called by TCRdb with MiXCR from the 5' RACE reads. The repertoire has about 400,000 distinct CDR3 sequences, around a quarter of them found once; the top ten carry around 14%. Sequencing input: PBMCs or a T cell subset sorted from them (not recorded which). All receptors come from an adult woman who had mild COVID-19 (a few samples of this study predate the infection). Cell type and time point are not known. CDR3s include the opening cysteine and the closing phenylalanine or tryptophan. D genes are given only for firm matches. Size values are once, few and many counts, or a class for expanded clones, and some rows have none.

>TRBV5-1|13|.|TRBD1|TRBJ1-2
TGCGCCAGCAGCGTCGACAGGGTCCATGGCTACACCTTC
CASSVDRVHGYTF
>TRBV4-1|15|.|TRBD1|TRBJ1-2
TGCGCCAGCAGCCAGGGGCCCCAGGGGGGCTATGGCTACACCTTC
CASSQGPQGGYGYTF
>TRBV29-1|15|few|TRBD2|TRBJ2-1
TGCAGCGTTGAAGTGAAAGCGGGAGCCTACAATGAGCAGTTCTTC
CSVEVKAGAYNEQFF
>TRBV13|13|.|.|TRBJ1-1
TGTGCCAGCAGCTTAGGAAGGTATGCCGAAGCTTTCTTT
CASSLGRYAEAFF
>TRBV18|16|.|.|TRBJ1-3
TGTGCCAGCTCACCACCCGGCGGGAACTCTGGAAACACCATATATTTT
CASSPPGGNSGNTIYF
>TRBV7-2|14|.|.|TRBJ1-5
TGTGCCAGCAGCCCATTGGGTTTCAATCAGCCCCAGCATTTT
CASSPLGFNQPQHF
>TRBV24-1|17|.|TRBD1|TRBJ2-1
TGTGCCACCAGTGATTTCAGGGGGCCGTTATCCTACAATGAGCAGTTCTTC
CATSDFRGPLSYNEQFF
>TRBV25-1|12|.|.|TRBJ2-3
TGTGCCAGCGGAATTAGCACAGATACGCAGTATTTT
CASGISTDTQYF
>TRBV12-3/TRBV12-4|14|.|TRBD2|TRBJ2-2
TGTGCCAGCAGTCTCGGGAGGGGAATCGGGGAGCTGTTTTTT
CASSLGRGIGELFF
>TRBV20-1|16|few|.|TRBJ1-2
TGCAGTGCTAGAGATGCGGGCAGGGACGCTAACTATGGCTACACCTTC
CSARDAGRDANYGYTF
>TRBV9|13|few|.|TRBJ1-1
TGTGCCAGCAGCGTAGTCGGGGCCGGGGAAGCTTTCTTT
CASSVVGAGEAFF
>TRBV5-1|15|.|TRBD2|TRBJ2-7
TGCGCCAGCAGCCCACTCCCGGCTAGCGGTGGGGAGCAGTACTTC
CASSPLPASGGEQYF
>TRBV5-1|13|.|.|TRBJ1-2
TGCGCCAGCAGCTTGGAGGATAACTATGGCTACACCTTC
CASSLEDNYGYTF
>TRBV5-1|9|.|.|TRBJ2-1
TGCGCCAGCAGCCCCCTGAGGGGGTTC
CASSPLRGF
>TRBV28|18|few|.|TRBJ1-6
TGTGCCAGCACCCCCATAAGACAGGCGCTGACGAAGAATTCACCCCTCCACTTT
CASTPIRQALTKNSPLHF